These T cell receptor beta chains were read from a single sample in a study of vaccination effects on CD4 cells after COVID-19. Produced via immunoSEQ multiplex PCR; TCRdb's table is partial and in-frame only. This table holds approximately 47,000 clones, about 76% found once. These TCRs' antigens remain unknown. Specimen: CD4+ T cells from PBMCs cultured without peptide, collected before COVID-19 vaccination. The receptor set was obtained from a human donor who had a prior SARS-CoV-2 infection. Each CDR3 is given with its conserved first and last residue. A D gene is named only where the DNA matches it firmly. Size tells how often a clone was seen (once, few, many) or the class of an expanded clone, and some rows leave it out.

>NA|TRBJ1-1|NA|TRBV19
TGTGCCACCTCGCCTCCGAAGTCTCTCGACACTGAAGCTTTCTTT
CATSPPKSLDTEAFF
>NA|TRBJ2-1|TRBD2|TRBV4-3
TGCGCCAGCAGCCCGTACAAAAATAGCGGGAGGGGCAATGAGCAGTTCTTC
CASSPYKNSGRGNEQFF
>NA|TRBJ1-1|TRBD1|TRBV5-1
TGCGCCAGCAGCTTGGTTCGGGACAGTATGAACACTGAAGCTTTCTTT
CASSLVRDSMNTEAFF
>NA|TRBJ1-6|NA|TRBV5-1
TGCGCCAGCAGCTTGGACCCGGTGGGGTCACCCCTCCACTTT
CASSLDPVGSPLHF
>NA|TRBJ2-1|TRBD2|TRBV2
TGTGCCAGCAGTGACCCAGCGGGAGCCGGTGAGCAGTTCTTC
CASSDPAGAGEQFF
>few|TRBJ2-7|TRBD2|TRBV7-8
TGTGCCAGCAGCTGGAACGGACTAGCGGGGGGGCCTAGCTCCTACGAGCAGTACTTC
CASSWNGLAGGPSSYEQYF
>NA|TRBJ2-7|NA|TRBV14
TGTGCCAGCAGCCACTCGTTGTCGCACGAGCAGTACTTC
CASSHSLSHEQYF
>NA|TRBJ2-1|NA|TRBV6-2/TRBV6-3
TGTGCCAGCAGTCCCAACAGGGCCCTCTACAATGAGCAGTTCTTC
CASSPNRALYNEQFF
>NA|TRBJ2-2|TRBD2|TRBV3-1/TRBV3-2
TGTGCCAGCAGCCAAGAGGGGACTAGCGGAAAGGGGGGCACCGGGGAGCTGTTTTTT
CASSQEGTSGKGGTGELFF
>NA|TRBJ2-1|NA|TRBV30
TGTGCCTGGAGTAGGCTTCTGGGTTTTGGAGGTCACAATGAGCAGTTCTTC
CAWSRLLGFGGHNEQFF
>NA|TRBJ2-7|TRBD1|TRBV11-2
TGTGCCAGCAGCTTAGAATCCGGGACAGGCGGCGGCTCCTACGAGCAGTACTTC
CASSLESGTGGGSYEQYF
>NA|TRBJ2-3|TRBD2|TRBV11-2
TGTGCCAGCAGCCGCCGGACTAGCGGAACTAGCACAGATACGCAGTATTTT
CASSRRTSGTSTDTQYF
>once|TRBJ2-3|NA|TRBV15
TGTGCCACCAGCTTTGGCTCCCCCACAGATACGCAGTATTTT
CATSFGSPTDTQYF
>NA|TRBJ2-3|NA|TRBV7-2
TGTGCCAGCAGACCTCAGGGGTGGTATGAGGATACGCAGTATTTT
CASRPQGWYEDTQYF
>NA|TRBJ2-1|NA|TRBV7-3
TGTGCCAGCAGCTTATCTGCGACAAAACGCTACAATGAGCAGTTCTTC
CASSLSATKRYNEQFF
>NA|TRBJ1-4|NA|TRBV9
TGTGCCAGCAGCGTAGGAAGGGCGGGCGAAAAACTGTTTTTT
CASSVGRAGEKLFF
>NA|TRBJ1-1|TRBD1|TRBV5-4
TGTGCCAGCAGTTATCAGGGGGCCGGTTTCGAAGTGGGCTTT
CASSYQGAGFEVGF
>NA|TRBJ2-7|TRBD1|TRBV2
TGTGCCAGCAGTGGTTTAGGGACAGGGGGCTCCGAGCAGTACTTC
CASSGLGTGGSEQYF
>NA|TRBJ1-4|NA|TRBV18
TGTGCCAGCTCACCCCTCGGGGGGGGCGTCGAAAAACTGTTTTTT
CASSPLGGGVEKLFF
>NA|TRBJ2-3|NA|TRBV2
TGTGCCAGCAGGACCCAAACTTTCGATACGCAGTATTTT
CASRTQTFDTQYF
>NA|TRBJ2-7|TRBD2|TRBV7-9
TGTGCCAGCAGCGCACTTCTAGCGGGAGGTTCCTACGAGCAGTACTTC
CASSALLAGGSYEQYF
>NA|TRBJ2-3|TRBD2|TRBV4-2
TGTGCCAGCAGCCAAGAAGAAATACTAGCGGGGGGAATTGATACGCAGTATTTT
CASSQEEILAGGIDTQYF
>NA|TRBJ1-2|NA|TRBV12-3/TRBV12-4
TGTGCCAGCAGTTTAGGTAGTGGTGGCTACACCTTC
CASSLGSGGYTF
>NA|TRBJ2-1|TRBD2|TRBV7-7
TGTGCTAGCAGCCAGACTAGCGGGAGTGTTAATGAGCAGTTCTTC
CASSQTSGSVNEQFF
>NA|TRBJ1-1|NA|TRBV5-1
TGCGCCAGCAGCTTGGAGGGGCCCACTGAAGCTTTCTTT
CASSLEGPTEAFF
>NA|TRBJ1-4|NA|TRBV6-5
TGTGCCAGCAGCAGGGACGGGTTTGAGGAAAAACTGTTTTTT
CASSRDGFEEKLFF
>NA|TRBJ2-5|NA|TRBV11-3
TGTGCCAGCAGCTTAGATTGGCCCCGGGGGCGCAGGGAGACCCAGTACTTC
CASSLDWPRGRRETQYF
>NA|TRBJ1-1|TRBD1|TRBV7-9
TGTGCCAGCAGCTTAGCGGGACAGGGGGTAGGTGCTTTCTTT
CASSLAGQGVGAFF
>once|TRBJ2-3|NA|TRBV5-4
TGTGCCAGCAGCTTGAGCGCAGGCTCAGATACGCAGTATTTT
CASSLSAGSDTQYF
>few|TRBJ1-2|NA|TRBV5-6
TGTGCCAGCAGCCCCTTCAACAGGGCCCCTCGTAGATGGACCTTC
CASSPFNRAPRRWTF
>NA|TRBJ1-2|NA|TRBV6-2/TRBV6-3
TGTGCCAGCAGTTATGCCAATAACTATGGCTACACCTTC
CASSYANNYGYTF
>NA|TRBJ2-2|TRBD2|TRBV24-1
TGTGCCACCAGTGCCGTACCAGGGACTAGCGGGAACACCGGGGAGCTGTTTTTT
CATSAVPGTSGNTGELFF
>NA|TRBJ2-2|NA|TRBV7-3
TGTGCCAGCAGCTTAATAGCTGGTGGGGGGGCCACCGGGGAGCTGTTTTTT
CASSLIAGGGATGELFF
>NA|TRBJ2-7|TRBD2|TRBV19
TGTGCCAGTTCCGGGACTAGCGGGGGTCAAAGCTCCTACGAGCAGTACTTC
CASSGTSGGQSSYEQYF
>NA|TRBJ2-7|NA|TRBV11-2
TGTGCCAGCAGCTCCCCCGCCAGGGGCCACGAGCAGTACTTC
CASSSPARGHEQYF
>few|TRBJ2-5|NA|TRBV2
TGTGCCAGCATGAGGGACCGCCAGGGAGAGACCCAGTACTTC
CASMRDRQGETQYF
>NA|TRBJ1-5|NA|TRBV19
TGTGCCAGTAGTATTGCCAGGGATGCTGCCAATCAGCCCCAGCATTTT
CASSIARDAANQPQHF
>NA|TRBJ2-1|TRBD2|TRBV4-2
TGTGCCAGCAGCCAATTTCTCGTAGCGGGAGGATGGGATAATGAGCAGTTCTTC
CASSQFLVAGGWDNEQFF
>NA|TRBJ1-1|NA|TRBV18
TGTGCCAGCTCGCAGGGACACGACACTGAAGCTTTCTTT
CASSQGHDTEAFF
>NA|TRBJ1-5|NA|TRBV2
TGTGCCAGCAGTGGCATGGGGGCCAATCAGCCCCAGCATTTT
CASSGMGANQPQHF
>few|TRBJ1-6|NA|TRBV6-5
TGTGCCAGCAGTTATGAAGGGTCGGATTCACCCCTCCACTTT
CASSYEGSDSPLHF
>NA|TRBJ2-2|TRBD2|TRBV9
TGTGCCAGCAGCCCAGGGACTAGCGGGAGAGGCCTCACCGGGGAGCTGTTTTTT
CASSPGTSGRGLTGELFF
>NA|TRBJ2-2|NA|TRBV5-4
TGTGCCAGCACCCCTGGCGGGGTTCAGGGGGAGCTGTTTTTT
CASTPGGVQGELFF
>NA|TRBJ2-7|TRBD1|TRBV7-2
TGTGCCAGCAGCCGTCAACAGGGGGACTACGAGCAGTACTTC
CASSRQQGDYEQYF
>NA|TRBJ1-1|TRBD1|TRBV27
TGTGCCAGCAGCAAAGATAGGCGGACAGGGAGGAAGACTGAAGCTTTCTTT
CASSKDRRTGRKTEAFF
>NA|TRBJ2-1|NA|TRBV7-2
TGTGCCAGCACACCGCACCCCAGCCCACGCTACGCTAGGGGGCAGTTCTTC
CASTPHPSPRYARGQFF
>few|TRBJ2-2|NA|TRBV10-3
TGTGCCATCCCCGAGCAGGGAGACACCGGGGAGCTGTTTTTT
CAIPEQGDTGELFF
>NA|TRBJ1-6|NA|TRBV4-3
TGCGCCAGCAGCCAAGAATCGATGGGATCACCCCTCCACTTT
CASSQESMGSPLHF
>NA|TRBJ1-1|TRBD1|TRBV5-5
TGTGCCAGCAGCTCTGACAGGGCGAACACTGAAGCTTTCTTT
CASSSDRANTEAFF
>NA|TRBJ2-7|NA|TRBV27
TGTGCCAGCAGTCTGATAGGGCGGGATTCCTACGAGCAGTACTTC
CASSLIGRDSYEQYF
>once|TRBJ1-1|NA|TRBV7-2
TGTGCCAGCAGCTTAGGATGGGAGACTGAAGCTTTCTTT
CASSLGWETEAFF
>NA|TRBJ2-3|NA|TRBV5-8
TGTGCCAGCAGCGGGCTAAGGGTTACAGATACGCAGTATTTT
CASSGLRVTDTQYF
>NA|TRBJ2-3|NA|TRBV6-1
TGTGCCAGCAGTGCGATGGGGTGGTTGGGCACAGATACGCAGTATTTT
CASSAMGWLGTDTQYF
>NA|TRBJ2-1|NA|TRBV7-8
TGTGCCAGCGTAGAGTTCCCCGATAACAATGAGCAGTTCTTC
CASVEFPDNNEQFF
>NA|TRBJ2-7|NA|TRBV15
TGTGCCACCAGCAGAGATCGGTACGGAATTACCTACGAGCAGTACTTC
CATSRDRYGITYEQYF
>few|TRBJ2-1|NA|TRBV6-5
TGTGCCAGCACCCAATACCCGAACAGCGGCGATGAGCAGTTCTTC
CASTQYPNSGDEQFF
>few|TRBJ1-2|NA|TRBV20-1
TGCAGTGCTAGTGCGGGCTCCGAGGGGGGCGAGAGCTATGGCTACACCTTC
CSASAGSEGGESYGYTF
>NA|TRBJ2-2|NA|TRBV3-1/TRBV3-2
TGTGCCAGCAGCCATTTGGGGAACACCGGGGAGCTGTTTTTT
CASSHLGNTGELFF
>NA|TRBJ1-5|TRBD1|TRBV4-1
TGCGCCGACCCAAGTGGCCAGGGGGGGAATCAGCCCCAGCATTTT
CADPSGQGGNQPQHF
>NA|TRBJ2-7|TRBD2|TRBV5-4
TGTGCCAGCAGCCAAATAGCGGGGGGGCCGATGGACGAGCAGTACTTC
CASSQIAGGPMDEQYF